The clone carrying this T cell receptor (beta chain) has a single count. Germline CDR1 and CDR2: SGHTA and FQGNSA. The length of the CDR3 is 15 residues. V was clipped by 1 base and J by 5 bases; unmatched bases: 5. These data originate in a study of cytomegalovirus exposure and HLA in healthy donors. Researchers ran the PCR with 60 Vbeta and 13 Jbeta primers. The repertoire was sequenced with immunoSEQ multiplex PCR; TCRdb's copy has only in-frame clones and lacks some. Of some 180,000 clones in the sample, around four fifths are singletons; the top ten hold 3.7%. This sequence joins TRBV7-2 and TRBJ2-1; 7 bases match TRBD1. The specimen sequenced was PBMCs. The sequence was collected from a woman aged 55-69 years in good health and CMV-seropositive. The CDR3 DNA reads TGTGCCAGCAGCTTAGAGACAGGGAAAAACAATGAGCAGTTCTTC. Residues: CASSLETGKNNEQFF.